The 14 T cell receptor beta chains below all came from one sample that was sequenced in a study of metastatic and nonmetastatic thyroid tumors. Thyroid surgery was preceded by no treatment in any patient. TCRdb re-called the PCR reads with MiXCR. Among roughly 59,000 clones listed, roughly 16% were seen once. The sequencing sample was made of blood. These receptors all come from a male donor with papillary thyroid cancer or a benign thyroid nodule (not recorded which). Some clones in this sample may be carry-over from other donors' samples.

Only a few counts were recorded for this clone. Just one base apart from a much larger clone, this may be a read error. The gene calls are TRBV19 and TRBJ2-1; D not certain. CDR1 is LNHDA and CDR2 is SQIVND in the germline V gene (reference sequence). This CDR3 has 12 amino acids. Here the CDR3 DNA reads TGTGCCAGTAGTATGCCCCCAAACGAGCAGTCCTTC. Encoded protein: CASSMPPNEQSF.

This clone has more than one count but fewer than ten. This could be a read error, since a much larger clone is one nucleotide away. The rearrangement links TRBV5-1 to TRBJ2-3, with a tentative D call TRBD1 (6 bases). Germline CDR1 and CDR2: SGHRS and YFSETQ. The CDR3 is 15 residues long. CDR3 residues: CASSLGHGGTDTRYF. CDR3 DNA: TGCGCCAGCAGCTTGGGTCATGGGGGCACAGATACGCGGTATTTT.

In its sample, this clone was seen a few times. A read error may be the cause here, since a much bigger clone is one base away. The CDR3: CASNPSGVYEQYF. CDR3 nucleotide sequence: TGTGCCAGCAACCCCAGCGGAGTCTACGAGCAGTACTTC. The chain combines TRBV6-1 with TRBJ2-7, with D maybe TRBD2 (5 bases). The ends were cut back, 7 bases at V and 3 bases at J, with 13 bases in the middle. Germline CDR1 reads MNHNS; CDR2 reads SASEGT. This CDR3 has 13 amino acids.

This chain connects TRBV5-5 to TRBJ1-3; D perhaps matches TRBD1 (5 bases). The CDR3 extends over 15 amino acids. The V end was cut by 4 bases, the J end by 0 bases, with 11 bases between. Germline lookup yields CDR1 SGHKS and CDR2 YYEKEE (reference sequence). The CDR3 coding sequence is TGTGCCAGCAGCACGGGACCGATCTCTGGAAACACCATATATTTT. Encoded protein: CASSTGPISGNTIYF.

Ten or more counts support this clone. The chain combines TRBV12-3 or TRBV12-4 with TRBJ1-2, with a weak D call TRBD1 (6 bases). V shed 6 bases and J shed 7 bases, with 18 bases lying between them. The CDR3 consists of 14 residues. CDR3 DNA: TGTGCCAGCAGGCCTACAGGGTCCTATGCTGGCTACACCTTC. Protein sequence: CASRPTGSYAGYTF.

In its sample, this clone was seen many times. The CDR3, as DNA: TGTGCCAGCAGTACCAGGGGCCTGGGTGGCTACACCTTC. It yields the protein CASSTRGLGGYTF. The chain carries TRBV27 and TRBJ1-2; TRBD1 might be the D (6 bases). With 5 bases removed from V and 7 bases from J, the gap between germline ends came to 14 bases. Germline V gene data show CDR1 as MNHEY and CDR2 as SMNVEV (reference sequence). This CDR3 has 13 amino acids.

Notes on this clone: This sequence may be a read error, since a much larger clone differs from it by one base. The rearrangement links TRBV5-5 to TRBJ1-5, with D possibly being TRBD1 (5 bases). This CDR3 region has 15 residues. Germline assignment: CDR1 SGHKS and CDR2 YYEKEE (reference sequence). CDR3 loop: CASILAGQSNQPQHF. Here the CDR3 DNA reads TGTGCCAGCATCTTGGCAGGGCAGAGCAATCAGCCCCAGCATTTT.

This clone was recorded at least ten times. The chain carries TRBV6-4 and TRBJ1-6, with 10 bases aligning to TRBD1. CDR3 length: 15 residues. CDR1 is MRHNA and CDR2 is SNTAGT in the germline V gene. Trimming removed 3 bases from V and 10 bases from J; junction bases left unmatched: 6. Here the CDR3 DNA reads TGTGCCAGCAGTGAGCTCGGACAGGGGGGATCACCCCTCCACTTT. Protein: CASSELGQGGSPLHF.

This clone was seen ten or more times. V usage is TRBV14 and J usage is TRBJ1-1; the D gene is possibly TRBD1 (5 bases). The germline V gene has CDR1 SGHDN and CDR2 FVKESK. Trimming took off 0 bases at V and 3 bases at J, with 8 bases between the two ends. CDR3 length: 14 amino acids. CDR3 amino acids: CASSQDLGDTEAFF. The CDR3 coding sequence is TGTGCCAGCAGCCAAGATTTGGGGGACACTGAAGCTTTCTTT.

Worth noting for this clone: A much larger clone differs by one base, so this may be a read error. V is TRBV29-1 and J is TRBJ2-3; 10 positions match TRBD2. The germline CDR1 and CDR2 sequences are SQVTM and ANQGSEA. The CDR3 sequence is 14 residues long. The chain's CDR3 is CSVPTSGPSDTKYF. In DNA form, the CDR3 reads TGCAGCGTTCCGACTAGCGGGCCATCAGATACGAAGTATTTT.

This clone has at least ten counts. The chain recombines TRBV5-6 with TRBJ1-2; D not certain. The germline CDR1 and CDR2 sequences are SGHDT and YYEEEE. Trimming removed 0 bases from V and 4 bases from J, with 10 bases in between. The CDR3 is 14 residues long. CDR3 amino acids: CASSLASVFYGYTF. CDR3 DNA sequence: TGTGCCAGCAGCTTGGCTTCGGTTTTCTATGGCTACACCTTC. Full variable domain (missing parts from reference TRBV5-6 and TRBJ1-2): DAGVTQSPTHLIKTRGQQVTLRCSPKSGHDTVSWYQQALGQGPQFIFQYYEEEERQRGNFPDRFSGHQFPNYSSELNVNALLLGDSALYLCASSLASVFYGYTFGSGTRLTVV.

This clone was counted at least ten times. The V gene is TRBV6-1, the J gene TRBJ2-7, with 8 bases identical to TRBD2. The CDR3 covers 15 residues. V lost 6 bases and J lost 2; bases outside the gene matches: 9. The V gene's germline CDR1 is MNHNS and CDR2 SASEGT. The CDR3 DNA reads TGTGCCAGCAGGGGGGATTGGCGGGGGGCCTACGAGCAGTACTTC. Translation gives CASRGDWRGAYEQYF.

Ten or more counts support this clone. CDR3 sequence reads: CASSQHQPILASETQYF. The CDR3 DNA follows: TGCGCCAGCAGCCAGCACCAGCCAATCCTAGCTTCGGAGACCCAGTACTTC. The chain is built from TRBV4-1 and TRBJ2-5, with D perhaps TRBD2 (5 bases). The CDR3 contains 17 residues. Trimming cost V 3 bases and J 5 bases, with 22 bases left between them. Germline CDR1 is MGHRA and CDR2 is YSYEKL.

In its sample, this clone was seen many times. This chain joins TRBV29-1 and TRBJ2-4; 7 bases map to TRBD1. The CDR3 has 13 residues. The ends lost 6 bases at V and 5 bases at J; junction bases unmatched: 7. Germline V gene data show CDR1 as SQVTM and CDR2 as ANQGSEA. Written as DNA, the CDR3 is TGCAGCGTCCGAGGGGGCAGGCAAAACATTCAGTACTTC. This encodes CSVRGGRQNIQYF.